The present T cell receptor beta chain was sequenced within a study of T-cell memory formation after mild COVID-19. The trim removed 3 bases at V and 6 bases at J, leaving 5 bases unmatched. Germline V CDR1 and CDR2: SEHNR, FQNEAQ (reference sequence). CDR3 size: 15 residues. Each CDR3 protein is one row after TCRdb ran MiXCR on the 5' RACE reads. The sample carries about 100,000 distinct CDR3 sequences, around 14% recorded once. V gene TRBV7-9 combines with J gene TRBJ2-2; 9 bases map to TRBD1. The sample consisted of PBMCs or a T cell subset sorted from them (not recorded which). The receptor was derived from a man between 18 and 35 years old who had mild COVID-19 (a few samples of this study predate the infection). Cell type and time point are not known. The DNA of the CDR3 is TGTGCCAGCAGCTTCGAAGACAGGGGGGCCGGGGAGCTGTTTTTT. It specifies CASSFEDRGAGELFF.